The 15 T cell receptor beta chains reported below all come from one sample, sequenced in a study of blood T cell repertoires in COVID-19. Profiled with immunoSEQ multiplex PCR; TCRdb holds only in-frame clones, not every one. The data contain about 39,000 clones, around 85% of them singletons. The sample comprised peripheral blood. Receptors were obtained from a man aged 55 to 70 with acute or convalescent COVID-19.

V is TRBV7-2 and J is TRBJ1-1, with 9 bases aligning to TRBD1. Germline-derived CDR1 and CDR2 are SGHTA and FQGNSA. This CDR3 contains 15 residues. With V trimmed by 3 bases and J by 3 bases, 5 bases remained unmatched. CDR3 region: CASSFGGTGYTEAFF. Here the CDR3 DNA reads TGTGCCAGCAGCTTTGGGGGGACAGGGTACACTGAAGCTTTCTTT.

V and J are TRBV6-2 or TRBV6-3 and TRBJ1-6, with D perhaps matching TRBD1 (5 bases). V lost 0 bases, J lost 10 bases, and 13 bases lay in between. The length of the CDR3 is 15 residues. The germline V gene encodes CDR1 MNHEY and CDR2 SVGEGT. The CDR3 spells CASSYSTLRGSPLHF. CDR3 coding DNA: TGTGCCAGCAGTTACTCAACGCTCCGGGGGTCACCCCTCCACTTT.

The rearrangement links TRBV7-8 to TRBJ1-6, with D possibly matching TRBD1 (5 bases). This CDR3 region has 14 residues. The germline V and J ends were trimmed by 2 bases and 6 bases, with 8 bases remaining between them. CDR1 is SGHVS and CDR2 is FQNEAQ in the germline V gene. In DNA, the CDR3 is TGTGCCAGCAGCTTAAGGGGACTTAATTCACCCCTCCACTTT. Translating it yields CASSLRGLNSPLHF.

With regard to this clone: An end of the junction does not agree with germline; a read error may underlie this. V gene TRBV7-7 combines with J gene TRBJ2-2; a weak D match, TRBD1 (7 bases). The CDR3 contains 15 residues. Germline V gene data show CDR1 as SSHAT and CDR2 as FNYEAQ (reference sequence). In DNA form, the CDR3 reads TGTGCTAGCAGCAGCAGGGGGGTGAACACCGGGGAGCTGTTTTTT. Amino acid sequence: CASSSRGVNTGELFF.

The J gene is TRBJ1-4, the V gene TRBV4-2, with 8 positions matching TRBD1. CDR1 and CDR2 (germline): LGHNA, YNFKEQ. The CDR3 spans 18 residues. The junction had 11 bases not matched to a gene; V was cut back by 2 bases and J by 3 bases. CDR3 nucleotide sequence: TGTGCCAGCAGCCAAAGAGGTTTCCAGGGGGCTTCTAATGAAAAACTGTTTTTT. It translates to CASSQRGFQGASNEKLFF.

The chain uses TRBV11-2 and TRBJ2-1; TRBD2 agrees at 9 bases. This CDR3 comprises 16 residues. The germline V gene has CDR1 SGHAT and CDR2 FQNNGV. With 0 bases clipped from V and 7 bases from J, the junction kept 7 bases outside the gene matches. Here the CDR3 reads CASSLESLAGRNEQFF. CDR3 nucleotide sequence: TGTGCCAGCAGCTTAGAGTCCCTAGCGGGGAGGAATGAGCAGTTCTTC.

In this sample, this clone turned up once. The chain is built from TRBV7-9 and TRBJ2-1, with D maybe TRBD2 (5 bases). V lost 1 base and J 8 bases, leaving 6 bases between the germline ends. The CDR3 consists of 12 residues. Germline CDR1 and CDR2: SEHNR and FQNEAQ (reference sequence). Here the CDR3 reads CASSLDSDEQFF. The DNA of the CDR3 is TGTGCCAGCAGCTTAGATAGCGATGAGCAGTTCTTC.

The V gene is TRBV9, the J gene TRBJ2-3; D perhaps matches TRBD1 (6 bases). The germline V gene has CDR1 SGDLS and CDR2 YYNGEE. V was clipped by 6 bases and J by 2 bases, with 16 bases between them. This CDR3 is 15 amino acids long. CDR3 in DNA: TGTGCCAGCACCTTAGAGGGGACACCCACAGATACGCAGTATTTT. Amino acids: CASTLEGTPTDTQYF.

The V gene is TRBV19, the J gene TRBJ1-1; D is uncertain. V dropped 3 bases and J dropped 2 bases, with 13 bases sitting between them. Germline V gene sequence: CDR1 LNHDA, CDR2 SQIVND (reference sequence). The CDR3 sequence is 15 residues long. CDR3 sequence reads: CASSMSRTTNTEAFF. The CDR3 bases are TGTGCCAGTAGTATGAGTAGGACTACAAACACTGAAGCTTTCTTT.

This clone was counted a few times. The rearrangement links TRBV18 to TRBJ1-1; D uncertain. Trimming shortened V by 3 bases and J by 7 bases, and 9 bases separated the two germline ends. This CDR3 comprises 12 residues. Germline CDR1 KGHSH, CDR2 LQKENI. CDR3 region: CASSPQGSEAFF. For the CDR3, the DNA is TGTGCCAGCTCACCCCAAGGGAGTGAAGCTTTCTTT.

The CDR3, as DNA: TGTGCCATCAGGAATCCGGGGCCCGGGGGGACTGAAGCTTTCTTT. It translates to CAIRNPGPGGTEAFF. The chain combines TRBV10-3 with TRBJ1-1, with D possibly being TRBD1 (5 bases). Germline CDR1 and CDR2: ENHRY and SYGVKD. The CDR3 is 15 residues long. Trimming left V 6 bases short and J 5 bases short, with 19 bases between.

The chain uses TRBV6-5 and TRBJ1-2; D is unresolved. The ends were cut back, 6 bases at V and 5 bases at J, with 19 bases in the middle. CDR1 MNHEY and CDR2 SVGAGI come from the germline V gene. The CDR3 extends over 15 amino acids. CDR3 coding DNA: TGTGCCAGCAGCCTCAGGTGGGGTCCGGGGTATGGCTACACCTTC. Translation gives CASSLRWGPGYGYTF.

This chain connects TRBV4-1 to TRBJ2-1; D not certain. The germline V and J ends were trimmed by 5 bases and 5 bases, with 7 bases remaining between them. Germline V CDR1 and CDR2: MGHRA, YSYEKL. The CDR3 length is 12 residues. CDR3 in DNA: TGCGCCAGCAGCGACCGGGACAATGAGCAGTTCTTC. Encoded protein: CASSDRDNEQFF.

The chain employs TRBV6-5 and TRBJ1-5; D remains unclear. Trimming removed 8 bases from V and 10 bases from J, with 9 bases in between. CDR1 and CDR2 from the germline V gene are MNHEY and SVGAGI. The CDR3 contains 10 residues. The CDR3 nucleotides read TGTGCCAGCTCAGCGGCCCCCCAGCATTTT. It specifies CASSAAPQHF.

This chain joins TRBV5-4 and TRBJ2-3; possibly TRBD1 for D (6 bases). The germline V gene has CDR1 SGHNT and CDR2 YYREEE (reference sequence). Trimming took off 0 bases at V and 2 bases at J, with 10 bases between the two ends. The CDR3 is 15 amino acids. CDR3 sequence reads: CASSLERQDTDTQYF. The CDR3 DNA reads TGTGCCAGCAGCTTGGAGAGACAGGACACAGATACGCAGTATTTT.